These 21 T cell receptor beta chains originate from one sample sequenced in a study of cytomegalovirus exposure and HLA in healthy donors. Primers included in the PCR were 60 Vbeta and 13 Jbeta primers. Here immunoSEQ multiplex PCR was the method, and the copy in TCRdb shows in-frame clones only, minus some. Of about 160,000 clones in the sample, 80% to 85% are singletons; the top ten hold approximately 0.87%. The sequenced material came from PBMCs. These receptors were collected from a girl aged 2-10 years in good health and CMV-seropositive.

The chain has TRBV6-6 and TRBJ1-1, with D hard to call. This CDR3 is built from 14 residues. Deletions cut 6 bases from V and 2 bases from J, with 13 bases between. The germline V gene has CDR1 MNHNY and CDR2 SVGAGI (reference sequence). The CDR3 spells CASSLGKGNTEAFF. In nucleotides, the CDR3 is TGTGCCAGCAGCCTCGGGAAGGGTAACACTGAAGCTTTCTTT.

The rearrangement uses TRBV18 and TRBJ2-2; 13 nucleotides match TRBD2. Germline V gene sequence: CDR1 KGHSH, CDR2 LQKENI. V dropped 3 bases and J dropped 3; count of bases not matched to a gene: 4. The CDR3 runs to 17 residues. Here the CDR3 DNA reads TGTGCCAGCTCACCTGGACTAGCGGGAGTTGACACCGGGGAGCTGTTTTTT. It is translated as CASSPGLAGVDTGELFF.

The chain couples TRBV19 to TRBJ1-5; the D is unclear. This CDR3 is 14 amino acids long. The V end lost 6 bases, the J end lost 0 bases, and 9 bases lay between the germline ends. Looked up from germline, CDR1 is LNHDA and CDR2 is SQIVND (reference sequence). CDR3 in amino acids: CASRETDSNQPQHF. In nucleotides, the CDR3 is TGTGCCAGTAGGGAAACAGATAGCAATCAGCCCCAGCATTTT.

The gene calls are TRBV5-6 and TRBJ1-1; tentatively, D is TRBD1 (6 bases). The CDR3 runs to 16 residues. Germline V CDR1 and CDR2: SGHDT, YYEEEE. With 4 bases removed from V and 5 bases from J, the gap between germline ends came to 21 bases. CDR3 in DNA: TGTGCCAGCAGCCTCTTGTGGGGGCAGGGCAGGACTGAAGCTTTCTTT. This translates into CASSLLWGQGRTEAFF.

V and J are TRBV5-8 and TRBJ2-4, with 9 positions matching TRBD1. The CDR3 spans 17 residues. Germline CDR1 and CDR2: SGHTS and YDEGEE. With 3 bases clipped from V and 0 bases from J, the junction kept 7 bases outside the gene matches. The CDR3 DNA is TGTGCCAGCAGCTCCCGCGACAGGGGGGTAGCCAAAAACATTCAGTACTTC. Residues: CASSSRDRGVAKNIQYF.

The rearrangement links TRBV5-5 to TRBJ1-5; the D gene is possibly TRBD1 (6 bases). Looked up from germline, CDR1 is SGHKS and CDR2 is YYEKEE (reference sequence). The CDR3 runs 16 residues. Trimming pared 4 bases from V and 0 bases from J, leaving 14 bases between. The CDR3 loop is CASSLGAEYSNQPQHF. As DNA, the CDR3 is TGTGCCAGCAGCCTGGGGGCAGAGTATAGCAATCAGCCCCAGCATTTT.

The V gene is TRBV28, the J gene TRBJ2-6, with 12 bases lining up with TRBD2. The CDR3 is made up of 18 amino acids. Germline V gives CDR1 MDHEN, CDR2 SYDVKM. With V trimmed by 9 bases and J by 5 bases, 14 bases remained unmatched. CDR3 DNA sequence: TGTGCCAGTAGGGGGACTAGCGGGTCAATTAGCCGGGCCAACGTCCTGACTTTC. Its translation is CASRGTSGSISRANVLTF. The full variable domain, its missing parts supplied by reference TRBV28 and TRBJ2-6, is DVKVTQSSRYLVKRTGEKVFLECVQDMDHENMFWYRQDPGLGLRLIYFSYDVKMKEKGDIPEGYSVSREKKERFSLILESASTNQTSMYLCASRGTSGSISRANVLTFGAGSRLTVL.

The chain has TRBV5-4 and TRBJ1-1, with TRBD1 as a possible D gene (5 bases). The V gene's germline CDR1 is SGHNT and CDR2 YYREEE (reference sequence). The CDR3 runs to 12 residues. Trimming cost V 4 bases and J 9 bases, with 13 bases left between them. The CDR3 DNA reads TGTGCCAGCAGCCCGGGGGGTGGCAAAGCTTTCTTT. This translates into CASSPGGGKAFF. The complete variable domain, with remaining parts taken from reference TRBV5-4 and TRBJ1-1, reads ETGVTQSPTHLIKTRGQQVTLRCSSQSGHNTVSWYQQALGQGPQFIFQYYREEENGRGNFPPRFSGLQFPNYSSELNVNALELDDSALYLCASSPGGGKAFFGQGTRLTVV.

The V call is TRBV5-1, the J call TRBJ2-2, with D maybe TRBD2 (6 bases). Germline V gives CDR1 SGHRS, CDR2 YFSETQ. The CDR3 runs to 16 residues. Trimming cost V 7 bases and J 4 bases, with 20 bases left between them. This chain's CDR3 is CASEPSLGTATGELFF. The CDR3 nucleotides read TGCGCCAGCGAACCCAGCCTCGGGACTGCCACCGGGGAGCTGTTTTTT.

CDR3 bases: TGTGCCAGCAGCTTCGGCGGAAACACTGAAGCTTTCTTT. Residues: CASSFGGNTEAFF. The chain combines TRBV5-4 with TRBJ1-1, with no clear D. V was trimmed by 2 bases and J by 2 bases, leaving 7 bases between them. The CDR3 covers 13 residues. Germline CDR1 and CDR2: SGHNT and YYREEE (reference sequence).

The chain combines TRBV7-9 with TRBJ2-5; D unclear. V was pared by 7 bases and J by 2 bases, with 5 bases between. Germline lookup yields CDR1 SEHNR and CDR2 FQNEAQ (reference sequence). The CDR3 spans 11 residues. CDR3 bases: TGTGCCAGCACCCCACAAGAGACCCAGTACTTC. Translated, it gives CASTPQETQYF.

V gene TRBV5-1 combines with J gene TRBJ2-3; 7 bases align to TRBD2. The CDR3 is made up of 15 amino acids. Germline CDR1 reads SGHRS; CDR2 reads YFSETQ. V trimming: 4 bases; J trimming: 0 bases; junction bases outside the gene matches: 5. In nucleotides, the CDR3 is TGCGCCAGCAGCCTCTCTAGCGGAAGCACAGATACGCAGTATTTT. Amino acids: CASSLSSGSTDTQYF. Drawing the rest from reference TRBV5-1 and TRBJ2-3, the complete variable domain is KAGVTQTPRYLIKTRGQQVTLSCSPISGHRSVSWYQQTPGQGLQFLFEYFSETQRNKGNFPGRFSGRQFSNSRSEMNVSTLELGDSALYLCASSLSSGSTDTQYFGPGTRLTVL.

The chain combines TRBV6-1 with TRBJ1-2, with a weak D call TRBD1 (5 bases). CDR1 and CDR2 from the germline V gene are MNHNS and SASEGT. Trimming stripped 5 bases from V and 4 bases from J, with 11 bases between. The CDR3 consists of 13 residues. Here the CDR3 reads CASSSGRGYGYTF. As DNA, the CDR3 is TGTGCCAGCAGTTCAGGGAGGGGCTATGGCTACACCTTC.

This sequence joins TRBV27 and TRBJ1-5; 8 bases align to TRBD1. V lost 5 bases to trimming and J lost 7 bases; unmatched junction nucleotides: 16. Germline V gene data show CDR1 as MNHEY and CDR2 as SMNVEV (reference sequence). The CDR3 extends over 17 amino acids. CDR3 residues: CASSPRESQGAWQPQHF. For the CDR3, the DNA is TGTGCCAGCAGTCCACGGGAGTCGCAGGGGGCTTGGCAGCCCCAGCATTTT.

The V and J genes are TRBV5-1 and TRBJ1-2, with TRBD1 matching over 10 bases. Germline CDR1 SGHRS, CDR2 YFSETQ. This CDR3 has 13 amino acids. V dropped 3 bases and J dropped 8; count of bases not matched to a gene: 4. CDR3 sequence (DNA): TGCGCCAGCAGCTCCGGGACAGGGGACGGCTACACCTTC. Amino acid sequence: CASSSGTGDGYTF. Variable domain in full (rest from reference TRBV5-1 and TRBJ1-2): KAGVTQTPRYLIKTRGQQVTLSCSPISGHRSVSWYQQTPGQGLQFLFEYFSETQRNKGNFPGRFSGRQFSNSRSEMNVSTLELGDSALYLCASSSGTGDGYTFGSGTRLTVV.

The CDR3: CASSEGGTEAFF. For the CDR3, the DNA is TGTGCCAGCAGCGAAGGGGGCACTGAAGCTTTCTTT. The chain links TRBV9 to TRBJ1-1; a possible D gene is TRBD1 (6 bases). V was clipped by 3 bases and J by 4 bases, with 7 bases between them. In germline, CDR1 is SGDLS, CDR2 YYNGEE. This CDR3 region has 12 residues.

CDR3 coding DNA: TGTGCCAGCAGTGCCGGCAGGGGGCAAGATACGCAGTATTTT. Translating gives CASSAGRGQDTQYF. The chain carries TRBV6-5 and TRBJ2-3; 8 bases align to TRBD1. The CDR3 has 14 amino acids. CDR1 is MNHEY, CDR2 SVGAGI, per germline. Trimming cost V 5 bases and J 5 bases; bases outside gene matches: 6.

This clone is a singleton in its sample. V and J are TRBV5-1 and TRBJ2-4, with D possibly matching TRBD2 (5 bases). Germline V lookup: CDR1 SGHRS, CDR2 YFSETQ. The germline V and J ends were trimmed by 3 bases and 9 bases, with 19 bases remaining between them. The CDR3 totals 15 residues. The CDR3 DNA sequence: TGCGCCAGCAGCTCCAATCCGGGAACAAGCGGCATTCAGTACTTC. Encoded protein: CASSSNPGTSGIQYF.

The rearrangement joins TRBV6-1 to TRBJ2-7, with 9 nucleotides matching TRBD2. The germline V gene encodes CDR1 MNHNS and CDR2 SASEGT. The CDR3 runs 16 residues. V lost 3 bases, J lost 2 bases, and 8 bases stayed unmatched. CDR3 nucleotides: TGTGCCAGCAGTGAGGGGGCGGGAGGGGGGACCTACGAGCAGTACTTC. This translates into CASSEGAGGGTYEQYF.

This clone was seen a single time. The chain has TRBV6-6 and TRBJ2-7; D is ambiguous. The germline V gene has CDR1 MNHNY and CDR2 SVGAGI (reference sequence). The CDR3 consists of 13 residues. Trimming removed 0 bases from V and 7 bases from J, with 10 bases in between. The CDR3 protein is CASSYSTYTEQYF. The CDR3 DNA is TGTGCCAGCAGTTACTCAACCTATACGGAGCAGTACTTC.

This chain connects TRBV30 to TRBJ2-1; TRBD2 aligns across 7 bases. The CDR3 loop spans 16 amino acids. Germline CDR1 and CDR2: GTSNPN and SVGIG (reference sequence). V was clipped by 5 bases and J by 2 bases; unmatched bases: 12. CDR3 sequence reads: CAWRFGGTTAYNEQFF. The CDR3 DNA reads TGTGCCTGGCGGTTCGGAGGGACTACAGCCTACAATGAGCAGTTCTTC.